What follows are 5 T cell receptor beta chains derived from one specimen sequenced in a study of T-cell memory formation after mild COVID-19. In TCRdb, the 5' RACE reads were re-called with MiXCR into one record per CDR3 protein. The sample shows roughly 15,000 distinct CDR3 sequences, over 20% of them seen only once. The sequenced material came from PBMCs or a T cell subset sorted from them (not recorded which). These receptors were taken from a man younger than 35 who had mild COVID-19 (a few samples of this study predate the infection). Cell type and time point are not known.

This clonotype was observed many times. This chain joins TRBV4-1 and TRBJ2-1; TRBD2 matches 12 bases. Looked up from germline, CDR1 is MGHRA and CDR2 is YSYEKL. V was pared by 4 bases and J by 11 bases, with 3 bases of the junction left unmatched. The CDR3 loop spans 13 amino acids. In nucleotides, the CDR3 is TGCGCCAGCAGCCGACTAGCGGGGGACCAGCAGTTCTTC. Translation gives CASSRLAGDQQFF.

There are many counts of this clonotype. The V gene is TRBV4-2, the J gene TRBJ2-2; D unresolved. V was shortened by 1 base and J by 4 bases, with 13 bases between the two germline ends. Germline CDR1 LGHNA, CDR2 YNFKEQ. The CDR3 is 16 residues long. The CDR3 DNA sequence: TGTGCCAGCAGCCAAGGGTGGACCCCGCTCACCGGGGAGCTGTTTTTT. It specifies CASSQGWTPLTGELFF.

This clonotype was seen repeatedly, ten times or more. V is TRBV5-1 and J is TRBJ2-3; 7 nucleotides agree with TRBD2. CDR1 is SGHRS, CDR2 YFSETQ, per germline. Unmatched junction bases numbered 5, after V lost 3 bases and J lost 10 bases. CDR3 length: 12 amino acids. In nucleotides, the CDR3 is TGCGCCAGCAGCTCGGGGGAGGGTGCGCAGTATTTT. Protein product: CASSSGEGAQYF.

Within the sample, this clonotype is medium-sized. This sequence joins TRBV4-2 and TRBJ1-3; 7 bases map to TRBD1. CDR3 size: 16 residues. J gave up 0 bases and V 3 bases, and 5 bases lay outside the gene matches. Germline assignment: CDR1 LGHNA and CDR2 YNFKEQ. The CDR3 protein is CASSHRDSPSGNTIYF. CDR3 coding DNA: TGTGCCAGCAGCCACCGGGACAGCCCCTCTGGAAACACCATATATTTT.

This clonotype has ten or more counts. The chain carries TRBV7-3 and TRBJ2-2; the D gene is possibly TRBD1 (5 bases). This CDR3 contains 15 residues. The V gene's germline CDR1 is SGHTA and CDR2 FQGTGA. Trimming cost V 3 bases and J 4 bases, with 12 bases left between them. CDR3 DNA: TGTGCCAGCAGCTTCTCCGCCAGGGCCACCGGGGAGCTGTTTTTT. Its protein is CASSFSARATGELFF.